The clone carrying this TCR beta chain was counted only a few times. This sample is drawn from a study of blood T cells in healthy people across ages. The authors ran a second PCR of about 7 to 11 cycles using a sample-barcoded 5' primer and a J-beta primer mix. TCRdb processed the 5' RACE reads anew with MiXCR; each CDR3 protein has one entry. The data show about 640,000 distinct CDR3 sequences, about 54% seen once. The CDR3 spans 16 residues. J lost 4 bases, V lost 0 bases, and 6 bases had no gene match. CDR1 and CDR2 from the germline V gene are ENHRY and SYGVKD. The specimen was blood. This clonotype originated in a man aged 55 to 70 in good health. The rearrangement uses TRBV10-3 and TRBJ1-2; 9 bases agree with TRBD1. CDR3 sequence (DNA): TGTGCCATCAGTGAGTCCCTTCGACAGGGGGTCTATGGCTACACCTTC. Translating it yields CAISESLRQGVYGYTF.